The present TCR beta chain was sequenced within a study of identical twins (dated by TCRdb to about 2016). Notes on the research overall: TCR alpha and beta repertoires from monozygotic twins, unrelated adults of various ages and cord blood were deep-sequenced to test whether fetal clonotypes persist. Replicate twin experiments were performed at different times using different library preparation protocols to rule out contamination. General findings and caveats noted by the study authors: Zero-insertion analyses could be partly confounded by invariant T cells such as MAIT and iNKT, although diverse VJ usage argued against such confounding for most clonotypes. Abundant cord blood beta clonotypes had fewer insertions, young adult naive repertoires showed a similar but weaker trend, and memory repertoires showed no such trend. The excess sharing between twins in beta out-of-frame sequences was weaker because fewer shared sequences reduced the signal-to-noise ratio. Conclusions relied on cross-sectional statistical analysis, since the same donors could not be followed over many years. In monozygotic twins, out-of-frame TCR alpha sharing was systematically underestimated by recombination models, although the models agreed with sharing between unrelated individuals. Compared with coincidental sharing between unrelated individuals, out-of-frame TCR alpha sequences shared between twins had an excess of sequences with low generation probability.

The germline ends are 13 bases apart after V is trimmed by 4 bases and J by 4 bases. Sequences SGHTA (CDR1) and FQGTGA (CDR2) are obtained from the germline V gene. Counted from cysteine to phenylalanine, this CDR3 has 14 amino acids. Kept here is only the CDR3 DNA, which spans 42 bases and is read in frame from base 1. This clonotype was observed a few times. What antigen it recognizes has not been identified. No quality values exist for individual bases; no much larger clone is one base distant. Every donor in the study was a healthy Caucasian. The twin cohort consisted of three pairs of female monozygotic twins, all aged roughly 18 to 29 years. Peripheral blood mononuclear cells were used as the source from which RNA for TCR libraries was isolated. The library was prepared using 5' RACE. The sequencer listed for this sample is Illumina HiSeq 2000. A universal primer binding site was added through template switching, and the final cDNA carried a unique molecular identifier so that TCR cDNA molecules could be counted accurately. Specific primers in the conserved constant-segment region were used to synthesize first-strand cDNA for TCR alpha and beta chains. To control for contamination, each cDNA library was double barcoded with a SMART-Mk sample barcode plus Illumina barcodes. TruSeq adapter sequences, together with Illumina sample barcodes, were added in two successive PCR steps. The Illumina HiSeq platform was used with custom primers to sequence TCR alpha and beta cDNA libraries. Concerning the study's data processing: MiGEC processed the raw reads to extract unique molecular identifiers, while MiXCR was used to determine the CDR3 positions. For each individual, recombination models were inferred using an EM algorithm with the repgenHMM and IGoR tools. The tcR package in R was used for shared clonotype analysis, with sharing normalized by the product of cloneset sizes. Out-of-frame nonproductive sequences were analyzed to study raw recombination free of thymic and clonal selection effects. TCRdb passed the public sequencing reads through fastp at Q25 and MiXCR, retaining productive beta sequences. Every entry covers one CDR3 protein and lists the most common genes and DNA from its rows. V and J calls and clone size were set by TCRdb, not the authors. The sample yields more than 600,000 distinct CDR3 sequences; 15% to 20% were counted once. The ten largest clones add up to under 15% of the sample.

These data are also associated with another study on T cells expressing NK-cell markers. The second study also describes: Eight or nine donors provided sorted CD3+CD56+NKG2C+, CD3+CD56+NKG2C- and CD3+CD56-NKG2C+ T-cell subsets, whose TCR beta-chain repertoires were profiled. Among the eight sequenced donors, only one was HCMV-seronegative, while the other seven were HCMV-seropositive. In several experiments an anti-gammadeltaTCR antibody was added to restrict sorting to alphabetaTCR-expressing T cells. In six donors, the dominant CD3+CD56+NKG2C+ clonotypes ranked among the top 10 CD8+ clonotypes, making up about 1.0-8% of CD8+ T cells. Those dominant clonotypes were again the most abundant among CD3+CD56-NKG2C+ cells in a few donors, at about 28.3-60.1%. Whether the expanded NKG2C-expressing T cell clones were specific for HCMV antigens remained unclear. The study sequenced eight donors, all healthy volunteers chosen at random: three men and five women. To determine HCMV serostatus, a commercial ELISA kit was used to detect HCMV-specific IgG in serum. Bulk peripheral blood T-cell repertoires were additionally sequenced from unsorted PBMC for about six donors. Reads were demultiplexed and grouped by UMI with MIGEC, and clonotypes were assembled and quantified with MiTCR. To exclude erroneous sequences, any TCR cDNA sequence not supported by at least two reads was discarded. Downstream repertoire analysis used the tcR package, and clonotypes were matched across fractions by CDR3 nucleotide sequence plus V segment. Antigen specificity was annotated against VDJdb with VDJmatch, allowing one amino acid substitution in CDR3.

The TCR sequence derives from a woman aged 18-30 years in good health. The sequenced material came from PBMCs. The sequence joins TRBV7-3 to TRBJ1-2; the D gene is perhaps TRBD1, from 5 matching bases. DNA sequence: TGTGCCAGCAGCTCGGGACGGCAGAGCTATGGCTACACCTTC. It translates to CASSSGRQSYGYTF.